This note documents a single TCR beta chain sequence. How the authors handled the data: Researchers report that nucleated cell counts were estimated from reference gene primer amplification. Data came from immunoSEQ multiplex PCR; TCRdb stores just in-frame clones and leaves some out. V and J calls and clone size come straight from that table; D and trimming were deduced from the DNA. The sample yields some 120,000 clones, around nine tenths seen once. These data originate in a study of blood T cell repertoires in COVID-19. Background on the study: The origin of the acute and convalescent COVID-19 samples was the United States, Italy and Spain. T cells, B-cell-depleted T cells, or PBMCs supplied cDNA or gDNA.

The CDR3 consists of 13 residues. Germline loops: CDR1 LNHDA, CDR2 SQIVND (reference sequence). The germline V and J ends were trimmed by 4 bases and 3 bases, with 7 bases remaining between them. This receptor was taken from a human donor in a cohort sampled during active COVID-19. Specimen: peripheral blood. The chain joins TRBV19 to TRBJ2-1; no clear D. CDR3 amino acids: CASSTRIYNEQFF. CDR3 DNA: TGTGCCAGTAGTACTAGGATCTACAATGAGCAGTTCTTC.